The rows below give T cell receptor beta chains drawn from one sample of a study of identifying expanded T cells in peripheral blood. Clones were read by immunoSEQ multiplex PCR, and TCRdb kept only the in-frame ones, dropping some. The sample carries approximately 83,000 clones, 70% to 90% recorded once. Sequenced input: blood. All receptors derive from a person aged 18 to 70 in good health. Both conserved end residues are part of each CDR3. The order of the fields is V gene, clone size, D gene, J gene, CDR3 DNA, CDR3 protein. D genes are given only for firm matches. Clone size is not always given. Where it is, it says once, few, many or a class for expanded clones.

TRBV10-3	once	-	TRBJ1-1	TGTGCCATCAGTGCGAGTAGGTTTACTGAAGCTTTCTTT	CAISASRFTEAFF
TRBV6-5	once	TRBD1	TRBJ1-1	TGTGCCAGCAGTTTGACAGGGGGCTGGGTGGAGGGAGCTTTCTTT	CASSLTGGWVEGAFF
TRBV1	-	-	TRBJ2-5	TGCACCAGCAGCCAAGAGGGGACACTTACAGGGCGGAGAGAGACCCAGTACTTC	CTSSQEGTLTGRRETQYF
TRBV11-3	-	TRBD2	TRBJ2-2	TGTGCCAGCAGCTTAGGAGTCGCTAGCGGGGACACCGGGGAGCTGTTTTTT	CASSLGVASGDTGELFF
TRBV7-2	-	-	TRBJ2-7	TGTGCCAGCAGCCTCAAAGGGGACTCCCAGTACGAGCAGTACTTC	CASSLKGDSQYEQYF
TRBV7-9	-	-	TRBJ1-1	TGTGCCAGCAGCCCAAGACAGACATCGAACACTGAAGCTTTCTTT	CASSPRQTSNTEAFF
TRBV7-9	-	TRBD1	TRBJ1-1	TGTGCCAGCAGCCTAGGGACAGCGAACACTGAAGCTTTCTTT	CASSLGTANTEAFF
TRBV5-1	-	-	TRBJ2-2	TGCGCCAGCAGCTTGGAACAGGTGATCACCGGGGAGCTGTTTTTT	CASSLEQVITGELFF
TRBV14	-	TRBD1	TRBJ1-6	TGTGCCAGCAGCCTAAGGACAGGGTTGTATAATTCACCCCTCCACTTT	CASSLRTGLYNSPLHF
TRBV4-3	-	TRBD2	TRBJ2-3	TGCGCCAGCAGCCTTAGCGGGGGGATTGCAGATACGCAGTATTTT	CASSLSGGIADTQYF
TRBV19	once	-	TRBJ1-6	TGTGCCAGTAGTTTTGGTTCCAATTCGGCGCCCCTCCACTTT	CASSFGSNSAPLHF
TRBV2	-	-	TRBJ2-1	TGTGCCAGCAAGGAGGGTGAGGGGTACAATGAGCAGTTCTTC	CASKEGEGYNEQFF
TRBV11-2	-	-	TRBJ2-5	TGTGCCAGCAGCTCCCCCCGGGGTCCTCCGAAGACCCAGTACTTC	CASSSPRGPPKTQYF
TRBV7-9	-	-	TRBJ1-2	TGTGCCAGCACCCTAATAACCAAGACAGACTATGGCTACACCTTC	CASTLITKTDYGYTF
TRBV7-9	-	-	TRBJ1-3	TGTGCCAGCAGCTCCCCGCCAGGACTCTCTGGAAACACCATATATTTT	CASSSPPGLSGNTIYF
TRBV4-1	-	-	TRBJ2-2	TGCGCCAGCAGCCCGGGCCAGGGTAATTACCGGGAGCTGTTTTTT	CASSPGQGNYRELFF
TRBV30	-	-	TRBJ1-2	TGTGCCTGGAGTATTTACAGGAAGCACTATGGCTACACCTTC	CAWSIYRKHYGYTF
TRBV30	-	-	TRBJ1-6	TGTGCCTGCGACCGGGTCCAAAAAAATTCACCCCTCCACTTT	CACDRVQKNSPLHF
TRBV5-1	-	-	TRBJ1-1	TGCGCCAGCAGCCCCAGGGCGGGAAACACTGAAGCTTTCTTT	CASSPRAGNTEAFF
TRBV5-5	-	TRBD2	TRBJ2-1	TGTGCCAGCAGCGTTAGCGGGGCCACCTCCTACAATGAGCAGTTCTTC	CASSVSGATSYNEQFF
TRBV4-3	-	-	TRBJ1-2	TGCGCCAGCAGCCAAGAAGGAAGGGCCTACTATGGCTACACCTTC	CASSQEGRAYYGYTF
TRBV18	-	-	TRBJ2-7	TGTGCCAGCTCACTCTACCGGGCGTTCTACGAGCAGTACTTC	CASSLYRAFYEQYF
TRBV7-2	-	TRBD1	TRBJ2-1	TGTGCCAGCAGCTCAGGGACAGGCTCTTACCAAAGCTCCTACAATGAGCAGTTCTTC	CASSSGTGSYQSSYNEQFF
TRBV29-1	-	-	TRBJ2-1	TGCAGCGTAAGGACGGGGGGCCGGAGCTCCTACAATGAGCAGTTCTTC	CSVRTGGRSSYNEQFF
TRBV18	once	-	TRBJ1-5	TGTGCCAGCTCACCAGGGGGACTCGGAGACCCGTTGCCCCAGCATTTT	CASSPGGLGDPLPQHF
TRBV15	-	-	TRBJ2-5	TGTGCCACCAGCAGAGATCGGTCCGCGGAGACCCAGTACTTC	CATSRDRSAETQYF
TRBV9	-	TRBD1	TRBJ2-7	TGTGCCAGCAGCGCCGGGACAGGGACCTACGAGCAGTACTTC	CASSAGTGTYEQYF
TRBV7-8	-	-	TRBJ1-6	TGTGCCAGCAGCCGAGACAGGTTGTCCCTTAATTCACCCCTCCACTTT	CASSRDRLSLNSPLHF
TRBV13	-	-	TRBJ2-1	TGTGCCAGCAGCTTAGGCCCCCAAGAGCAGTTCTTC	CASSLGPQEQFF
TRBV7-6	-	-	TRBJ2-7	TGTGCCAGCAGCTTAGCAGGGAGTTCCTACGAGCAGTACTTC	CASSLAGSSYEQYF
TRBV4-3	-	-	TRBJ2-1	TGCGCCAGCAGCCAAGATCTGGGAACGGCAGAGTTCTTC	CASSQDLGTAEFF
TRBV2	-	-	TRBJ1-4	TGTGCCAGCAGTGGCCAACGAAAACTGTTTTTT	CASSGQRKLFF
TRBV18	-	TRBD1	TRBJ2-7	TGTGCCAGCTCACGGCACAGGGGTGTCGGAGACGAGCAGTACTTC	CASSRHRGVGDEQYF
TRBV2	-	-	TRBJ2-2	TGTGCCAGCAAACGGGACACCGCGAACACCGGGGAGCTGTTTTTT	CASKRDTANTGELFF
TRBV13	-	TRBD1	TRBJ1-2	TGTGCCAGCAGCCCTCCCGGGACAGGGGTGCTTGGCTACACCTTC	CASSPPGTGVLGYTF
TRBV7-9	-	-	TRBJ2-1	TGTGCCAGCAGCTCCTCCGACAGGTCCTACAATGAGCAGTTCTTC	CASSSSDRSYNEQFF
TRBV19	-	TRBD2	TRBJ2-2	TGTGCCAGTACCCTACTAGCGGGGGAAACCGGGGAGCTGTTTTTT	CASTLLAGETGELFF
TRBV5-1	-	-	TRBJ1-6	TGCGCCAGCAGCTTGGGCTCGAGCATGAGCTCCTATAATTCACCCCTCCACTTT	CASSLGSSMSSYNSPLHF
TRBV5-1	-	-	TRBJ1-2	TGCGCCAGCGGGCCTAACTATGGCTACACCTTC	CASGPNYGYTF
TRBV4-3	-	-	TRBJ1-2	TGCGCCAGCAGCCAAGAGGAGATGTATATGGGGGGCGGAGGCTACACCTTC	CASSQEEMYMGGGGYTF
TRBV6-1	few	-	TRBJ2-4	TGTGCCAGCAGTGAACGGGAGTGGAGCCTCGCCTTAGCCAAAAACATTCAGTACTTC	CASSEREWSLALAKNIQYF
TRBV11-2	-	TRBD1	TRBJ2-7	TGTGCCAGCAGCTTAGTCCCGGGACAGGGTTCCTACGAGCAGTACTTC	CASSLVPGQGSYEQYF
TRBV11-3	once	-	TRBJ2-1	TGTGCCAGCAGCTCCCGCGGGGCGGGTGCCCTATACAATGAGCAGTTCTTC	CASSSRGAGALYNEQFF
TRBV28	-	-	TRBJ1-2	TGTGCCAGCAGTTCGAGGACCTATGGCTACACCTTC	CASSSRTYGYTF
TRBV7-2	-	-	TRBJ2-7	TGTGCCAGCAGCGTGGGGGTCTCCTACGAGCAGTACTTC	CASSVGVSYEQYF
TRBV7-9	-	-	TRBJ2-3	TGTGCCAGCAGCTTCGGGGAGCTCCTCCTCACAGATACGCAGTATTTT	CASSFGELLLTDTQYF
TRBV19	-	-	TRBJ1-2	TGTGCCAGTAGTACCACCGGCGGAGATGGCTACACCTTC	CASSTTGGDGYTF
TRBV7-2	-	-	TRBJ2-7	TGTGCCAGCAGCACTAGGGGGAGAGTGCACGAGCAGTACTTC	CASSTRGRVHEQYF
TRBV2	-	-	TRBJ1-1	TGTGCCAGCAGTGTTAGGAAGATGAACACTGAAGCTTTCTTT	CASSVRKMNTEAFF
TRBV6-5	once	-	TRBJ2-7	TGTGCCAGCAGTTATTACCAGGGGAGCGAGCAGTACTTC	CASSYYQGSEQYF
TRBV18	once	-	TRBJ2-7	TGTGCCAGCTCATCGAGTGACGGTTCCTACGAGCAGTACTTC	CASSSSDGSYEQYF
TRBV7-9	-	-	TRBJ1-1	TGTGCCAGCAGCCGCCTCACAGAGCAAGCTTTCTTT	CASSRLTEQAFF
TRBV11-2	-	-	TRBJ2-7	TGTGCCAGCAGCTTAGGTACCGGGACTTACTACGAGCAGTACTTC	CASSLGTGTYYEQYF
TRBV11-2	-	-	TRBJ1-2	TGTGCCAGCAGCCCAGAGCACTACTATGGCTACACCTTC	CASSPEHYYGYTF
TRBV7-2	-	-	TRBJ1-2	TGTGCCAGCTACAGATACTATGGCTACACCTTC	CASYRYYGYTF
TRBV14	-	-	TRBJ2-5	TGTGCCAGCAGCCTACGGCCACGGGAGACCCAGTACTTC	CASSLRPRETQYF
TRBV7-6	-	-	TRBJ1-3	TGTGCCAGCAGCTTAGTGGGTATCTCTGGAAACACCATATATTTT	CASSLVGISGNTIYF
TRBV5-1	once	-	TRBJ1-2	TGCGCCAGCACCAATCAGTGGGGTGGCTACACCTTC	CASTNQWGGYTF